This T cell receptor beta chain was sequenced for a study of human T cells and chemical hapten exposure. General study points: The study found expanded TCRs formed significantly more large CDR3 similarity clusters than controls.

Deletions cut 5 bases from V and 2 bases from J, with 14 bases between. The CDR3 is made up of 15 amino acids. Library construction involved attaching unique molecular identifiers to individual cDNA molecules, which allowed quantitative, reproducible TCR counting. Via MiXCR, TCRdb re-called the RACE reads, giving one row per CDR3 protein. Of some 300,000 distinct CDR3 sequences in the sample, approximately 5.8% are singletons; the top ten hold about 7.7%. This clonotype was found a few times. Antigen: not known. The time point is: pre-sensitization, week 0. Specified treatment: therapeutic diphenylcyclopropenone sensitization with weekly scalp DPC. The study drew its donors from alopecia patients who were 18 to 70 years old and suitable for DPC.

This clonotype was obtained from a young woman with alopecia areata. Some clones in this sample may be carry-over from other donors' samples. V and J are TRBV12-3 or TRBV12-4 and TRBJ2-3, with D unresolved. The starting material was whole blood, obtained in connection with sensitization to the hapten diphenylcyclopropenone (DPC). CDR3 protein: CASSGRGRFTDTQYF. In DNA, the CDR3 is TGTGCCAGCAGTGGCCGAGGTAGATTCACAGATACGCAGTATTTT.